This T cell receptor beta chain emerged from a study of blood T cell repertoires in COVID-19 (dated by TCRdb to 2018 to 2020). At the level of the whole study: Collaborator samples came from the United States, Italy and Spain and covered acute and convalescent phases of COVID-19. The prospective study material was composed of cDNA or gDNA derived from T cells, B-cell-depleted T cells, or PBMCs. Deeply sampled blood TCRbeta repertoires from subjects exposed to, actively infected with, or recovered from COVID-19 were included in the dataset. A freely available public database, intended as a resource for researchers studying the immune response to SARS-CoV-2, is where the repertoires were released. Samples came from the ongoing ImmuneRACE study (first 160 participants) plus 1,254 subjects from 6 global collaborators. A de-identified subject ID, COVID-19 status, age in years and sex were almost always included in the sample metadata. Where available, HLA class I and class II types were taken from metadata supplied by the sample provider and were not determined by assay-based typing. The full study reports these points: How much clinical and demographic metadata was included differed by source and by participant, and the metadata was provided uncurated.

In the prospective study, participants were about 18 to 95 years old, resided in about two dozen geographic areas of the United States, and were enrolled through a virtual design. In the prospective study, cohorts were assigned on the basis of participant-reported clinical history obtained from a screening survey and a study questionnaire. Each participant in the prospective study had whole blood, serum and a nasopharyngeal or oropharyngeal swab collected by mobile phlebotomists. Participants in the prospective study had the option to provide additional blood draws and questionnaires over a roughly two-month period. Before DNA extraction, blood samples from the prospective study were shipped at room temperature or frozen. The CDR3, from cysteine to phenylalanine, totals 15 residues. The sequence is cut down to CDR3 DNA, 45 bases in frame from base 1. V and J are trimmed by 3 bases and 1 base, and the gene matches miss 3 bases of the junction. According to the germline V gene, CDR1 reads MGHRA and CDR2 reads YSYEKL.

TCRbeta CDR3 regions were amplified from genomic DNA using the immunoSEQ Assay, a bias-controlled multiplex PCR. The original pipeline was this. Nucleated cell counts per sample were estimated from amplification of reference gene primers within the assay. To quantify the absolute abundance of each unique TCRbeta CDR3 rearrangement, sequence reads were collapsed and filtered. For each sample, productive Simpson clonality was calculated as the square root of Simpson's diversity index over productive rearrangements. In its TCRdb copy, this immuneACCESS table keeps in-frame sequences only and misses some clones. Where compared with another copy, unresolved V genes explain less than half of these, and the others have no known cause. V, J and clone size were drawn from that table, and D and trimming were deduced from the DNA. Recorded for this sample are roughly 430,000 clones; 88% of them occurred a single time. The ten largest clones take up around 2.1% of the sample.

To note about this clone: The target of this receptor is not known. Base quality data are lacking; no much larger clone is found one base away.

This clonotype was sampled from a woman between 40 and 50 years old with acute COVID-19. The rearrangement combines TRBV4-1 with TRBJ1-1; 9 middle bases align to TRBD1. Specimen: PBMCs or T cells enriched from blood (not recorded which). The DNA sequence is given as TGCGCCAGCAGCCACTGGGACAGGGAGAACACTGAAGCTTTCTTT. This sequence encodes CASSHWDRENTEAFF.